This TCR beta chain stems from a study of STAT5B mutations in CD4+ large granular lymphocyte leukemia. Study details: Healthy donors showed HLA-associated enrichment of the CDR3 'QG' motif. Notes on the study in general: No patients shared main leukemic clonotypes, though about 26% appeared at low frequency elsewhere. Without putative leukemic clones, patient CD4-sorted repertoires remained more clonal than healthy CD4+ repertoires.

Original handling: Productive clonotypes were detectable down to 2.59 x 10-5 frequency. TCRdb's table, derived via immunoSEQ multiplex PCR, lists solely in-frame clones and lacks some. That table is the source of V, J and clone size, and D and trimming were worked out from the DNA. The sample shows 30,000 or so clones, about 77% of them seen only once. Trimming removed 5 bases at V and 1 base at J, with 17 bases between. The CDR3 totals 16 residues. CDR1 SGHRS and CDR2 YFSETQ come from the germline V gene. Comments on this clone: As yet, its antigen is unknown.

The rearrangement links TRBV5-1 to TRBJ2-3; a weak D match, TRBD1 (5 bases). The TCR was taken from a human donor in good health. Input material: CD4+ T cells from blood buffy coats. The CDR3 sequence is CASSYDWTLGTDTQYF. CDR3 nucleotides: TGCGCCAGCAGTTACGACTGGACACTGGGCACAGATACGCAGTATTTT.